The rows below give T cell receptor beta chains drawn from one sample of a study of blood T cell repertoires in COVID-19. Profiled with immunoSEQ multiplex PCR; TCRdb holds only in-frame clones, not every one. Counted here are about 66,000 clones, approximately 90% occurring once; the ten biggest clones make up approximately 3.6%. The sample consisted of peripheral blood. These receptors were collected from a man between 70 and 80 years old with acute or convalescent COVID-19. The CDR3 runs from the conserved cysteine through the conserved F or W. A D gene is named only where the DNA matches it firmly. Clone size is given for some rows only: seen once, a few or many times, or a class if the clone is expanded.

j_gene	v_gene	d_gene	abundance	CDR3aa	CDR3nt
TRBJ1-5	TRBV6-5	TRBD1	.	CASNGQGANQPQHF	TGTGCCAGCAACGGACAGGGGGCCAATCAGCCCCAGCATTTT
TRBJ1-2	TRBV2	.	.	CASGSWSANYGYTF	TGTGCCAGCGGTTCGTGGTCGGCTAACTATGGCTACACCTTC
TRBJ2-1	TRBV27	.	.	CASMSGPLYNEQFF	TGTGCCAGCATGAGCGGACCCCTTTACAATGAGCAGTTCTTC
TRBJ2-1	TRBV9	.	.	CASSAPSRGEQFF	TGTGCCAGCAGCGCCCCGAGCAGGGGCGAGCAGTTCTTC
TRBJ1-1	TRBV19	.	.	CASSSRENTEAFF	TGTGCCAGTAGTTCCAGGGAGAACACTGAAGCTTTCTTT
TRBJ1-6	TRBV27	.	.	CASSSHSSLSPLHF	TGTGCCAGCAGTTCTCACAGTTCCCTTTCACCCCTCCACTTT
TRBJ2-1	TRBV5-1	TRBD1	.	CASSLGDRVGDEQFF	TGCGCCAGCAGCTTGGGGGACAGGGTAGGGGATGAGCAGTTCTTC
TRBJ2-2	TRBV6-5	.	once	CASMRVYTGELFF	TGTGCCAGCATGAGGGTATACACCGGGGAGCTGTTTTTT
TRBJ2-1	TRBV18	.	.	CASSPLGQSYNEQFF	TGTGCCAGCTCGCCCCTCGGACAGTCCTACAATGAGCAGTTCTTC
TRBJ2-5	TRBV6-5	.	.	CASSPSFVETQYF	TGTGCCAGCAGTCCTTCCTTCGTGGAGACCCAGTACTTC
TRBJ1-2	TRBV6-6	.	.	CASSYGQGGGYGYTF	TGTGCCAGCAGTTACGGGCAGGGAGGGGGCTATGGCTACACCTTC
TRBJ1-1	TRBV6-2/TRBV6-3	TRBD1	.	CASSYSILRGPNTEAFF	TGTGCCAGCAGTTACTCGATATTAAGGGGGCCGAACACTGAAGCTTTCTTT
TRBJ2-7	TRBV7-9	.	.	CASSLAGGSYEQYF	TGTGCCAGCAGCTTAGCGGGGGGCTCCTACGAGCAGTACTTC
TRBJ1-4	TRBV9	.	.	CASRRTRGVIREKLFF	TGTGCCAGCAGACGCACCCGGGGGGTTATTAGGGAAAAACTGTTTTTT
TRBJ1-3	TRBV10-3	TRBD1	once	CAIGTGGSGNTIYF	TGTGCCATCGGGACAGGGGGCTCTGGAAACACCATATATTTT
TRBJ2-7	TRBV7-9	.	.	CASSPGPWAGDEQYF	TGTGCCAGCAGCCCAGGACCTTGGGCAGGGGACGAGCAGTACTTC
TRBJ2-2	TRBV5-4	TRBD2	.	CASSDGLAGGSRELFF	TGTGCCAGCAGCGATGGACTAGCGGGGGGCAGTCGGGAGCTGTTTTTT
TRBJ2-5	TRBV11-2	.	once	CASSLGPPETQYF	TGTGCCAGCAGCTTAGGGCCTCCGGAGACCCAGTACTTC
TRBJ1-5	TRBV6-5	.	.	CASSSTFGGGGQPQHF	TGTGCCAGCAGTTCGACCTTCGGGGGGGGTGGTCAGCCCCAGCATTTT
TRBJ1-4	TRBV19	.	.	CASSTQGRIGEKLFF	TGTGCCAGTAGCACCCAGGGGCGAATTGGTGAAAAACTGTTTTTT
TRBJ1-3	TRBV25-1	.	.	CASRDRYSGNTIYF	TGTGCCAGCCGAGACAGGTACTCTGGAAACACCATATATTTT
TRBJ2-1	TRBV7-6	TRBD2	.	CASSLAPGLAGGGGNEQFF	TGTGCCAGCAGCTTAGCCCCGGGACTAGCGGGGGGCGGAGGGAATGAGCAGTTCTTC
TRBJ2-7	TRBV20-1	.	.	CSAKLYEQYF	TGCAGTGCCAAGCTCTACGAGCAGTACTTC
TRBJ2-5	TRBV6-5	.	.	CASSYYTAGETQYF	TGTGCCAGCAGTTACTACACGGCCGGGGAGACCCAGTACTTC
TRBJ2-1	TRBV5-1	TRBD1	once	CASSLEGQGVYNEQFF	TGCGCCAGCAGCTTGGAGGGACAGGGGGTGTACAATGAGCAGTTCTTC
TRBJ1-2	TRBV18	.	.	CASSPLMGLGGYTF	TGTGCCAGCTCACCGTTAATGGGACTCGGCGGCTACACCTTC
TRBJ2-5	TRBV27	.	.	CASSLLGGLETQYF	TGTGCCAGCAGTTTATTAGGGGGTTTAGAGACCCAGTACTTC
TRBJ1-5	TRBV28	TRBD1	.	CASSGSGQVRGQPQHF	TGTGCCAGCAGTGGATCGGGACAGGTCCGCGGGCAGCCCCAGCATTTT
TRBJ1-5	TRBV19	.	.	CASSIVSGGNQPQHF	TGTGCCAGTAGTATAGTCTCGGGGGGGAATCAGCCCCAGCATTTT
TRBJ2-4	TRBV10-3	TRBD2	once	CAISSGGSKNIQYF	TGTGCCATCAGTAGCGGGGGCTCTAAAAACATTCAGTACTTC
TRBJ1-1	TRBV12-5	TRBD1	.	CASGLVQGAMNTEAFF	TGTGCTAGTGGTTTGGTTCAGGGGGCCATGAACACTGAAGCTTTCTTT
TRBJ1-1	TRBV30	.	.	CAWTQRGVLNTEAFF	TGTGCCTGGACCCAACGGGGTGTGTTGAACACTGAAGCTTTCTTT
TRBJ1-1	TRBV18	TRBD1	.	CASSPDRGVNTEAFF	TGTGCCAGCTCACCAGACAGGGGAGTTAACACTGAAGCTTTCTTT
TRBJ1-2	TRBV2	.	.	CASKYRDIYTF	TGTGCCAGCAAATACAGGGATATCTACACCTTC
TRBJ1-1	TRBV12-3/TRBV12-4	.	.	CASSQGTEAFF	TGTGCCAGCAGCCAGGGGACTGAAGCTTTCTTT
TRBJ2-3	TRBV7-6	TRBD2	.	CASSLDTPSYEASGGKEDTQYF	TGTGCCAGCAGCTTAGATACCCCAAGTTACGAAGCTAGCGGGGGGAAGGAAGATACGCAGTATTTT
TRBJ1-2	TRBV15	.	.	CATSRDGGDPYGYTF	TGTGCCACCAGCAGAGATGGGGGGGATCCCTATGGCTACACCTTC
TRBJ2-7	TRBV6-4	.	.	CARRDNYEQYF	TGTGCCCGCCGGGACAACTACGAGCAGTACTTC
TRBJ1-1	TRBV12-3/TRBV12-4	.	.	CASSQAGDVAFF	TGTGCCAGCAGCCAAGCCGGGGATGTAGCTTTCTTT
TRBJ1-6	TRBV9	.	.	CASSSTDSNSPLHF	TGTGCCAGCAGCTCTACCGACAGTAATTCACCCCTCCACTTT
TRBJ2-3	TRBV4-3	TRBD2	.	CASSQASSGGTDTQYF	TGCGCCAGCAGCCAAGCTTCTAGCGGGGGCACAGATACGCAGTATTTT
TRBJ2-5	TRBV9	.	few	CASSTSGLALETQYF	TGTGCCAGCAGCACTTCTGGACTTGCTCTGGAGACCCAGTACTTC
TRBJ2-1	TRBV11-1	TRBD2	.	CASSLVTGGPFEQFF	TGTGCCAGCAGCTTAGTAACGGGGGGGCCTTTTGAGCAGTTCTTC
TRBJ2-7	TRBV7-2	.	.	CASSLSRREQYF	TGTGCCAGCAGCTTGAGTCGTCGGGAGCAGTACTTC
TRBJ2-6	TRBV7-2	.	.	CASSLSTASGANVLTF	TGTGCCAGCAGCTTATCGACAGCCTCTGGGGCCAACGTCCTGACTTTC
TRBJ2-7	TRBV18	.	.	CASSRQGGYEQYF	TGTGCCAGTTCCAGACAGGGAGGCTACGAGCAGTACTTC
TRBJ2-7	TRBV27	.	.	CASSKAVTYEQYF	TGTGCCAGCAGTAAGGCGGTAACCTACGAGCAGTACTTC
TRBJ2-1	TRBV11-1	.	.	CASSPGAGSSYNEQFF	TGTGCCAGCAGCCCCGGGGCGGGGAGCTCCTACAATGAGCAGTTCTTC
TRBJ1-3	TRBV12-3/TRBV12-4	.	few	CASTVGNTIYF	TGTGCCAGCACCGTTGGAAACACCATATATTTT
TRBJ2-3	TRBV7-9	.	.	CASSPGTDTQYF	TGTGCCAGCAGCCCGGGGACAGATACGCAGTATTTT
TRBJ1-3	TRBV4-1	.	once	CASSQGEGSGNTIYF	TGCGCCAGCAGCCAAGGGGAGGGCTCTGGAAACACCATATATTTT
TRBJ1-4	TRBV6-5	TRBD1	.	CASSEGASNEKLFF	TGTGCCAGCAGCGAGGGGGCGTCTAATGAAAAACTGTTTTTT
TRBJ2-5	TRBV12-3/TRBV12-4	.	once	CASSLTQQETQYF	TGTGCCAGCAGTTTAACACAGCAAGAGACCCAGTACTTC
TRBJ2-3	TRBV6-2/TRBV6-3	TRBD2	.	CASSLAGLYTDTQYF	TGTGCCAGCAGTCTAGCGGGGTTGTACACAGATACGCAGTATTTT
TRBJ2-5	TRBV9	.	.	CASSPLSSRGETQYF	TGTGCCAGCAGCCCCCTCTCGTCGCGGGGAGAGACCCAGTACTTC